These 6 T cell receptor beta chains were all obtained from the same sample, sequenced in a study of cytomegalovirus exposure and HLA in healthy donors. The study ran its PCR with 60 Vbeta and 13 Jbeta primers. Sequenced by immunoSEQ multiplex PCR; TCRdb stores in-frame clones only, minus some. The specimen's table records over 100,000 clones. Sequencing input: PBMCs. These receptors all come from a man under 40 in good health and CMV-seronegative.

This chain links TRBV28 with TRBJ1-2; D gene ambiguous. Germline V gives CDR1 MDHEN, CDR2 SYDVKM. The CDR3 sequence is 15 residues long. V was cut by 5 bases and J by 1 base, with 14 bases left in between. The CDR3 region has the DNA TGTGCCAGCAGTCCCCTGTCACAAGTTAACTATGGCTACACCTTC. It codes for CASSPLSQVNYGYTF.

The chain joins TRBV6-1 to TRBJ2-3, with D perhaps matching TRBD2 (5 bases). Germline CDR1 is MNHNS and CDR2 is SASEGT. The V end was cut by 6 bases, the J end by 2 bases, with 9 bases between. CDR3 size: 13 residues. The CDR3 bases are TGTGCCAGCAGCCAGCGGTACACAGATACGCAGTATTTT. It encodes CASSQRYTDTQYF.

The chain is built from TRBV4-1 and TRBJ1-2, with D possibly matching TRBD1 (5 bases). The CDR3 covers 16 residues. V lost 0 bases and J lost 6, with 17 bases in between. Germline-derived CDR1 and CDR2 are MGHRA and YSYEKL. CDR3 coding DNA: TGCGCCAGCAGCCAAGATGGTTGGTCACAGGTCAATGGCTACACCTTC. Translated, it gives CASSQDGWSQVNGYTF.

The genes are TRBV4-3 and TRBJ2-3; possibly TRBD1 for D (6 bases). Germline CDR1 is LGHNA and CDR2 is YSLEER. V was cut by 3 bases and J by 2 bases, with 12 bases left in between. The CDR3 is made up of 15 amino acids. The CDR3 sequence: CASSQDSFTTDTQYF. The DNA of the CDR3 is TGCGCCAGCAGCCAGGACAGCTTTACCACAGATACGCAGTATTTT.

This chain connects TRBV5-4 to TRBJ2-2; possible D gene TRBD1, 5 bases. V dropped 4 bases and J dropped 0 bases, with 13 bases sitting between them. The CDR3 consists of 16 residues. CDR1 SGHNT and CDR2 YYREEE come from the germline V gene (reference sequence). CDR3 sequence (DNA): TGTGCCAGCAGCCTGCGGACAAGCTCGAACACCGGGGAGCTGTTTTTT. Protein: CASSLRTSSNTGELFF.

The chain uses TRBV25-1 and TRBJ2-3, with 8 nucleotides matching TRBD2. Trimming removed 3 bases from V and 5 bases from J; junction bases left unmatched: 10. The CDR3 is 16 amino acids. Germline CDR1 and CDR2: MGHDK and SYGVNS. The CDR3 DNA follows: TGTGCCAGCAGTGATGTCACGGGGGGGCCGAGAGATACGCAGTATTTT. The encoded protein is CASSDVTGGPRDTQYF.